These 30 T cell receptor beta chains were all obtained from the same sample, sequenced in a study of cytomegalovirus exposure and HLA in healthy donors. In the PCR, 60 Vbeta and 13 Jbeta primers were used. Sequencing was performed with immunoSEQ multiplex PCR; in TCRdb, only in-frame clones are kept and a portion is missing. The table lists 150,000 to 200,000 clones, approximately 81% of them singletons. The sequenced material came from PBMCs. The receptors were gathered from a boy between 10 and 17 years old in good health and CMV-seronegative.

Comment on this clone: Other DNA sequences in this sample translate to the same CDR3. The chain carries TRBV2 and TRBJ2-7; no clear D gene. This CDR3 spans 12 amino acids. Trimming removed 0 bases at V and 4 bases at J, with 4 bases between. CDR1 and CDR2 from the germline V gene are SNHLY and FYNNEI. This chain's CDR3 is CASSEARYEQYF. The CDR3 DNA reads TGTGCCAGCAGTGAAGCACGGTACGAGCAGTACTTC.

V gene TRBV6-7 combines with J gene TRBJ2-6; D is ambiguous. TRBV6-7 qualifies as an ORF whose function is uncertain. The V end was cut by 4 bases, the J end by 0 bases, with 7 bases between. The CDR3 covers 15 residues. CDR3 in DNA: TGTGCCAGCAGTTCTCGGAGCTCTGGGGCCAACGTCCTGACTTTC. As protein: CASSSRSSGANVLTF.

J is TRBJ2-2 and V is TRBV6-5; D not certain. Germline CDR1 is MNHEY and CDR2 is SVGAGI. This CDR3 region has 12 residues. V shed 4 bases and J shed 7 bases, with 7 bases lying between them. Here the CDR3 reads CASSFAVGELFF. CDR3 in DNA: TGTGCCAGCAGTTTCGCGGTCGGGGAGCTGTTTTTT.

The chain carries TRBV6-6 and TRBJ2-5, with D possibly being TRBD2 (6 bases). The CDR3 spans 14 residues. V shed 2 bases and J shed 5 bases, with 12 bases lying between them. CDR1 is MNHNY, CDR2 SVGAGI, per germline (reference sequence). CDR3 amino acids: CASSYGGRGETQYF. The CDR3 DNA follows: TGTGCCAGCAGTTACGGGGGACGGGGGGAGACCCAGTACTTC.

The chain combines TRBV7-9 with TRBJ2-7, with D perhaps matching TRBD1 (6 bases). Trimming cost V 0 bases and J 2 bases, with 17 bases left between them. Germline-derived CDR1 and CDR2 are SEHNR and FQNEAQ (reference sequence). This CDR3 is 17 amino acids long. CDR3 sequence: CASSLANPGHRTYEQYF. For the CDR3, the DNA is TGTGCCAGCAGCTTAGCAAATCCGGGACATCGGACCTACGAGCAGTACTTC.

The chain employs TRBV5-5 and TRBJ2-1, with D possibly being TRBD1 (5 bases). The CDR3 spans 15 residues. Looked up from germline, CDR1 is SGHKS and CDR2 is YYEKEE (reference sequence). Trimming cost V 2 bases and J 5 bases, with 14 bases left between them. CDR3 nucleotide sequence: TGTGCCAGCAGCTTTATTACAGGTTTGGACAATGAGCAGTTCTTC. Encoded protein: CASSFITGLDNEQFF.

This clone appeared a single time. CDR3 region: CASSVSRAYINNQPQHF. DNA for the CDR3: TGTGCCAGCAGTGTAAGTAGAGCCTATATCAACAATCAGCCCCAGCATTTT. The chain carries TRBV2 and TRBJ1-5, with D unresolved. Germline CDR1 reads SNHLY; CDR2 reads FYNNEI. Trimming removed 4 bases at V and 3 bases at J, with 19 bases between. The CDR3 has 17 residues.

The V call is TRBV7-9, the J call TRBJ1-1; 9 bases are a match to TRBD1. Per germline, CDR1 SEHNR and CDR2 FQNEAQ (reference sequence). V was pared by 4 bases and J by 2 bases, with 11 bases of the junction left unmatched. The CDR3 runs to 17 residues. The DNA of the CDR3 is TGTGCCAGCAGCTCTACCGGGACAGGGCCCGTAAACACTGAAGCTTTCTTT. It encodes CASSSTGTGPVNTEAFF.

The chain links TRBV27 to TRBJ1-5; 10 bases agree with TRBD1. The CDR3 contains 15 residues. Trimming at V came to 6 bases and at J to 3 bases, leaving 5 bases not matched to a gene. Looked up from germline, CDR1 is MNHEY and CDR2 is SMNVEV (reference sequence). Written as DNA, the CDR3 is TGTGCCAGCAGACGGACAGGGGGATTCAATCAGCCCCAGCATTTT. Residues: CASRRTGGFNQPQHF.

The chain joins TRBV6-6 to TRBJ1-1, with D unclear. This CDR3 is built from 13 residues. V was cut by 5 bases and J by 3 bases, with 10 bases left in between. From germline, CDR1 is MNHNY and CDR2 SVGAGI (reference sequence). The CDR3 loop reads CASSLAPYTEAFF. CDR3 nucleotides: TGTGCCAGCAGTCTAGCACCGTACACTGAAGCTTTCTTT.

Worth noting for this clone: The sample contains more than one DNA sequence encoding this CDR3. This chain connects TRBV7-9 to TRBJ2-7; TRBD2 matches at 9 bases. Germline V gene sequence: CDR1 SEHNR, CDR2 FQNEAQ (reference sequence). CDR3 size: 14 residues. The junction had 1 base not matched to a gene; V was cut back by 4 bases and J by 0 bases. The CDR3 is CASSSTSGSYEQYF. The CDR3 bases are TGTGCCAGCAGCTCGACTAGCGGCTCCTACGAGCAGTACTTC.

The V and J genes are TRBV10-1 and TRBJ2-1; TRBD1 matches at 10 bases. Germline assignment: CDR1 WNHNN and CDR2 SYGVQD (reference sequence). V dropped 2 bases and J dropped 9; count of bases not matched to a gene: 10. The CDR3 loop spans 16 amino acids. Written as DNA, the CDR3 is TGCGCCAGCAGTGAGGAGGGGACAGGGGAGCAGGGTGAGCAGTTCTTC. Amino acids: CASSEEGTGEQGEQFF.

The CDR3 loop is CASSSFAGKSSYNEQFF. The CDR3 nucleotides are TGTGCCAGTAGTTCCTTTGCGGGCAAGAGCTCCTACAATGAGCAGTTCTTC. V gene TRBV19 combines with J gene TRBJ2-1; maybe TRBD2 (5 bases). The germline V and J ends were trimmed by 5 bases and 0 bases, with 17 bases remaining between them. The CDR3 has 17 amino acids. CDR1 is LNHDA, CDR2 SQIVND, per germline (reference sequence).

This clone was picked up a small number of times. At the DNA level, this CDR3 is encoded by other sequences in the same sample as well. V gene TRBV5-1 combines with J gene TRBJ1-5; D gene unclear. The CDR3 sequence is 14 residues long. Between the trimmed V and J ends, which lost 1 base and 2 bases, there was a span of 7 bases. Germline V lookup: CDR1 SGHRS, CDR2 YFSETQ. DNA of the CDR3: TGCGCCAGCAGCTTGCGGGGAGGCAATCAGCCCCAGCATTTT. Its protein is CASSLRGGNQPQHF. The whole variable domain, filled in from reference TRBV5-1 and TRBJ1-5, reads KAGVTQTPRYLIKTRGQQVTLSCSPISGHRSVSWYQQTPGQGLQFLFEYFSETQRNKGNFPGRFSGRQFSNSRSEMNVSTLELGDSALYLCASSLRGGNQPQHFGDGTRLSIL.

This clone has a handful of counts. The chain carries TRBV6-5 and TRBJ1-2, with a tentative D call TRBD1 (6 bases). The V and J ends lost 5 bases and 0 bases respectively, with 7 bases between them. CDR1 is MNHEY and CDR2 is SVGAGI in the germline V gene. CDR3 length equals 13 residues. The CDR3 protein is CASSRTANYGYTF. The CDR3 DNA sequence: TGTGCCAGCAGTCGGACAGCTAACTATGGCTACACCTTC.

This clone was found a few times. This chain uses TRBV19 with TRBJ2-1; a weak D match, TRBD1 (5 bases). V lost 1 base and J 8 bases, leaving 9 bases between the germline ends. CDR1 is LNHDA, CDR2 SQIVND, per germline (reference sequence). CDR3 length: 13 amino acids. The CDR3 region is CASSIGGPDEQFF. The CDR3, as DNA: TGTGCCAGTAGTATAGGGGGCCCAGATGAGCAGTTCTTC.

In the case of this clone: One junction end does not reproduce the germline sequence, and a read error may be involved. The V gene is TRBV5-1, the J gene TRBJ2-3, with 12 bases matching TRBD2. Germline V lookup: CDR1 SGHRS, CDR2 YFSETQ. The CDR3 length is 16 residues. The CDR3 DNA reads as TGCGCCAGCCAACTAGCGGGGGGCCTAACGACAGGTACGCAGTATTTT. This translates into CASQLAGGLTTGTQYF.

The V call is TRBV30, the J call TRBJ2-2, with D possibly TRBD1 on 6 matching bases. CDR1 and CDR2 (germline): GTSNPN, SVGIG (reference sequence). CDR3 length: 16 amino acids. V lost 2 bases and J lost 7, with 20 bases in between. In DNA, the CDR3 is TGTGCCTGGAGTAACCCGGGGACACGCAGCGGCGGGGAGCTGTTTTTT. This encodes CAWSNPGTRSGGELFF.

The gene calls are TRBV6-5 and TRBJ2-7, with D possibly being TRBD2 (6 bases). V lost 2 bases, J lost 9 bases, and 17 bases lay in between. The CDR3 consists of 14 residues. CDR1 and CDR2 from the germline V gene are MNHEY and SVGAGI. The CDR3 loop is CASSYRDSYSPQYF. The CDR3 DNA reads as TGTGCCAGCAGTTACCGGGACTCCTATTCTCCGCAGTACTTC.

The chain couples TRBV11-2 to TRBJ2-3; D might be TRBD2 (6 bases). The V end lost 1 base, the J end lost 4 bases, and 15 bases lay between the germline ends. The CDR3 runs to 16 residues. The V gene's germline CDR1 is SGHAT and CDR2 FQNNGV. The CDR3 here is CASSLVGAGRADTQYF. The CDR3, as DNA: TGTGCCAGCAGCTTAGTTGGAGCGGGTCGGGCAGATACGCAGTATTTT.

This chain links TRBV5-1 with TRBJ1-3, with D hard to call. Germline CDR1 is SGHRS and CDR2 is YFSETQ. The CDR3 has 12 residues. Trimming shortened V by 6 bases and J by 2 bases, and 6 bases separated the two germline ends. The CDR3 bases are TGCGCCAGCAAGAGGGCTGGAAACACCATATATTTT. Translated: CASKRAGNTIYF.

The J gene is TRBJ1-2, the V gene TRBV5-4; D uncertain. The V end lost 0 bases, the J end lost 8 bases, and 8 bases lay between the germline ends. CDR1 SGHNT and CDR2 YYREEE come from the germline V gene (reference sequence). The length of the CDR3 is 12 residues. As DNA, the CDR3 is TGTGCCAGCAGCTTGGTTTCTAGGGGCTACACCTTC. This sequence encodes CASSLVSRGYTF.

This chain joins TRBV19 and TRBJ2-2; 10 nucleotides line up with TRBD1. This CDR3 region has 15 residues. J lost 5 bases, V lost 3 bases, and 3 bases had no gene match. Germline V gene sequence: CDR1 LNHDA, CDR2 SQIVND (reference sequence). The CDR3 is CASSITGQGTGELFF. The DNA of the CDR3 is TGTGCCAGTAGTATCACGGGACAGGGGACCGGGGAGCTGTTTTTT.

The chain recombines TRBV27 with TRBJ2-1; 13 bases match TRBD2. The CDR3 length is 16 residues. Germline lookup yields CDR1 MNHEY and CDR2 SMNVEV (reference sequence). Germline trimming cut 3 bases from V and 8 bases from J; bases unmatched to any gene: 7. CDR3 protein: CASSFGLAGAIDEQFF. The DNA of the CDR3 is TGTGCCAGCAGTTTCGGACTAGCGGGAGCAATCGATGAGCAGTTCTTC.

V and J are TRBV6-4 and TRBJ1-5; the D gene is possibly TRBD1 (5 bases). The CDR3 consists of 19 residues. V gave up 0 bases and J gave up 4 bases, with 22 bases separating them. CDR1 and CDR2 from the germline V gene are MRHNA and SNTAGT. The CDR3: CASSDSFGTTKGKNQPQHF. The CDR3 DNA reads TGTGCCAGCAGTGACTCTTTCGGCACAACCAAGGGGAAGAATCAGCCCCAGCATTTT.

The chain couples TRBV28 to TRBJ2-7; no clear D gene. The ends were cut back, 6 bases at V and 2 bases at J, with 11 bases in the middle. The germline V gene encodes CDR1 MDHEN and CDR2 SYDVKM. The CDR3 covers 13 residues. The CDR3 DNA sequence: TGTGCCAGCAGCTTACCCTTTGCCTACGAGCAGTACTTC. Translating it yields CASSLPFAYEQYF. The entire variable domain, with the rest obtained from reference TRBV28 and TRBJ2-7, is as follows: DVKVTQSSRYLVKRTGEKVFLECVQDMDHENMFWYRQDPGLGLRLIYFSYDVKMKEKGDIPEGYSVSREKKERFSLILESASTNQTSMYLCASSLPFAYEQYFGPGTRLTVT.

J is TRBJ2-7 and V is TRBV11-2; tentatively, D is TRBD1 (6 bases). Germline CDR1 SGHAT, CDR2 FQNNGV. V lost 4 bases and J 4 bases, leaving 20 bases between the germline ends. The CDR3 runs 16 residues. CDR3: CASSSGETGNRYEQYF. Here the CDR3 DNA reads TGTGCCAGCAGCTCCGGGGAGACAGGTAATCGGTACGAGCAGTACTTC.

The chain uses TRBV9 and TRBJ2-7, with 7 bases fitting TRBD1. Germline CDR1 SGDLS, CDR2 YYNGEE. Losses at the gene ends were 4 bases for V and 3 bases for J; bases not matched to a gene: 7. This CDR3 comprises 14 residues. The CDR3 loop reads CASSFGTEHYEQYF. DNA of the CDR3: TGTGCCAGCAGCTTCGGGACAGAACACTACGAGCAGTACTTC.

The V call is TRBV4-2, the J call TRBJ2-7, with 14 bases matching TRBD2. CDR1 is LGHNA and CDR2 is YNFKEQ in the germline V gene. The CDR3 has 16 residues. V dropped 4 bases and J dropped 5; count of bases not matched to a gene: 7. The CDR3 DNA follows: TGTGCCAGCAGCCTAAGACTAGCGGGAGGGGACCACGAGCAGTACTTC. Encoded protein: CASSLRLAGGDHEQYF.

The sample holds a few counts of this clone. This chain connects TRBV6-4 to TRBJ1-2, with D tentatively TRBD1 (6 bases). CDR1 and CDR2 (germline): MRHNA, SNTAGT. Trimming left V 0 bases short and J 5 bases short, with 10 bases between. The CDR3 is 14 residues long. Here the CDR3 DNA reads TGTGCCAGCAGTGACTCCGGGACACCTTATGGCTACACCTTC. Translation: CASSDSGTPYGYTF.